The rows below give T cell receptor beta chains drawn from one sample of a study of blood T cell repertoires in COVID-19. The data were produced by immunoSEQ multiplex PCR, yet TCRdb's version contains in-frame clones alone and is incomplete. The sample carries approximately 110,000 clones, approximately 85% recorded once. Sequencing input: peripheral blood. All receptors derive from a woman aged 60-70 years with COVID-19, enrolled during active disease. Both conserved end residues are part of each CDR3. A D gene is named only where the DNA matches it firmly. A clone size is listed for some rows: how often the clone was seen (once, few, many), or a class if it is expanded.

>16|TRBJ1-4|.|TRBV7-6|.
CASSSFHPGISEKLFF
TGTGCCAGCAGCTCTTTCCATCCGGGGATTAGTGAAAAACTGTTTTTT
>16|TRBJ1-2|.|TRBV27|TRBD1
CASSLSGGSLNYGYTF
TGTGCCAGCAGTTTATCAGGGGGCTCTTTAAACTATGGCTACACCTTC
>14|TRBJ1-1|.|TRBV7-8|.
CASSRSIPGTEAFF
TGTGCCAGCAGCCGATCCATACCAGGCACTGAAGCTTTCTTT
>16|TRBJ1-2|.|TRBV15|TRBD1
CATSRDGSGTGVGYTF
TGTGCCACCAGCAGAGATGGGTCCGGGACAGGGGTCGGCTACACCTTC
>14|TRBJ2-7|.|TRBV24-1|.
CATSDAQAAGEQYF
TGTGCCACCAGTGATGCCCAGGCCGCTGGGGAGCAGTACTTC
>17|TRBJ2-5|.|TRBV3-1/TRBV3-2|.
CASSQGRDSLDTETQYF
TGTGCCAGCAGCCAAGGGCGGGACAGTCTCGACACGGAGACCCAGTACTTC
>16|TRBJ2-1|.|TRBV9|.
CASSVLVRTTYNEQFF
TGTGCCAGCAGCGTACTGGTCAGAACTACCTACAATGAGCAGTTCTTC
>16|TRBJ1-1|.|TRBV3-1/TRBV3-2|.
CASSQDRGGFFTGAFF
TGTGCCAGCAGCCAAGATCGAGGGGGATTTTTTACTGGAGCTTTCTTT
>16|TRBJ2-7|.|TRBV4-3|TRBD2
CASSLSSGASVYEQYF
TGCGCCAGCAGCCTTTCTAGCGGGGCGTCAGTCTACGAGCAGTACTTC
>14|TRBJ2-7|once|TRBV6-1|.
CASSEHTSSYEQYF
TGTGCCAGCAGTGAACACACCAGCTCCTACGAGCAGTACTTC
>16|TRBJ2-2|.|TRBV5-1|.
CASSPQGLANTGELFF
TGCGCCAGCAGCCCCCAGGGGTTGGCGAACACCGGGGAGCTGTTTTTT
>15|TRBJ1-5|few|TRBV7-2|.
CASSLGGVGNQPQHF
TGTGCCAGCAGCCTCGGGGGAGTCGGCAATCAGCCCCAGCATTTT
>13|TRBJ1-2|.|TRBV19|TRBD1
CASRTGGSYGYTF
TGTGCCAGTAGGACAGGGGGAAGCTATGGCTACACCTTC
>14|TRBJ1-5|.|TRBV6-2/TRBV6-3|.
CASSSADINQPQHF
TGTGCCAGCAGTTCTGCGGATATCAATCAGCCCCAGCATTTT
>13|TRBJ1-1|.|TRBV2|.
CASSTGGFTEAFF
TGTGCCAGCAGTACGGGGGGGTTCACTGAAGCTTTCTTT
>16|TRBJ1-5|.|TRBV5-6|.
CASSFSAGASNQPQHF
TGTGCCAGCAGCTTTTCGGCAGGGGCGAGCAATCAGCCCCAGCATTTT
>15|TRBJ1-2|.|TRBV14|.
CASSQDRRAVRGYTF
TGTGCCAGCAGCCAAGATCGCAGGGCAGTTCGGGGCTACACCTTC
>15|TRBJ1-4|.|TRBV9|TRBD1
CASSAKGGLNEKLFF
TGTGCCAGCAGCGCAAAAGGGGGCTTGAACGAAAAACTGTTTTTT
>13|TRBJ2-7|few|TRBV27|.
CASSSQGPYEQYF
TGTGCCAGCAGTTCACAGGGTCCCTACGAGCAGTACTTC
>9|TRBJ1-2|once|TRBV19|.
CASSTPPTF
TGTGCCAGTAGTACCCCTCCCACCTTC
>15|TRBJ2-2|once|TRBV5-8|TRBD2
CASSLVGGGTGELFF
TGTGCCAGCAGCTTGGTAGGCGGGGGCACCGGGGAGCTGTTTTTT
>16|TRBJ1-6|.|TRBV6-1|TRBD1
CASSEGPGTGYSPLHF
TGTGCCAGCAGTGAAGGTCCCGGGACAGGGTATTCACCCCTCCACTTT
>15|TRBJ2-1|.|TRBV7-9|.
CASSLNGGRYNEQFF
TGTGCCAGCAGCCTGAACGGGGGGCGGTACAATGAGCAGTTCTTC
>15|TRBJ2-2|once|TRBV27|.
CASSYRDWHTGELFF
TGTGCCAGCAGTTACAGGGATTGGCACACCGGGGAGCTGTTTTTT
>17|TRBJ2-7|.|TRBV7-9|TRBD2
CASSLRTSGGAAYEQYF
TGTGCCAGCAGCTTACGGACTAGCGGGGGGGCAGCCTACGAGCAGTACTTC
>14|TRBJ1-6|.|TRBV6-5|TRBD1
CASRQDRDRGPLHF
TGTGCCAGCAGACAGGACAGGGACCGGGGGCCCCTCCACTTT
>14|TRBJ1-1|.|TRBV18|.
CASSDQGRVTEAFF
TGTGCCAGCTCAGATCAGGGGCGCGTTACTGAAGCTTTCTTT
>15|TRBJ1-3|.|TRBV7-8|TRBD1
CASSFEGQPRNTIYF
TGTGCCAGCAGCTTTGAGGGACAGCCTAGAAACACCATATATTTT
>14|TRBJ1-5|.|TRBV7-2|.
CASSFTGFDQPQHF
TGTGCCAGCAGCTTTACAGGGTTCGATCAGCCCCAGCATTTT
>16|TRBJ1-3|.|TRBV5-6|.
CASSWRGADSGNTIYF
TGTGCCAGCAGCTGGCGGGGTGCAGACTCTGGAAACACCATATATTTT
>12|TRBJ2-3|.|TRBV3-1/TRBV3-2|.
CASSQDRDTQYF
TGTGCCAGCAGCCAAGATCGGGATACGCAGTATTTT
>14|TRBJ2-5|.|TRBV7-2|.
CASSSNYIVETQYF
TGTGCCAGCAGCTCCAACTATATTGTAGAGACCCAGTACTTC
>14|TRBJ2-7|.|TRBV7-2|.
CASSFISGSYEQYF
TGTGCCAGCAGCTTTATAAGCGGCTCCTACGAGCAGTACTTC
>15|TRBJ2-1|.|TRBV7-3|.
CASSPERSSYNEQFF
TGTGCCAGCAGCCCTGAGCGTAGCTCCTACAATGAGCAGTTCTTC
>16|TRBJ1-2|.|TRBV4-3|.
CASSPHIQGQYYGYTF
TGCGCCAGCAGCCCCCATATACAAGGACAGTACTATGGCTACACCTTC
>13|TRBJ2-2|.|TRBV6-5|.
CASSRRLAGELFF
TGTGCCAGCAGTCGTCGACTCGCCGGGGAGCTGTTTTTT
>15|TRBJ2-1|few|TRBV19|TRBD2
CASIPGGSSYNEQFF
TGTGCCAGTATCCCGGGAGGGAGCTCCTACAATGAGCAGTTCTTC
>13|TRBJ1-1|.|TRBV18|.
CASSPSGDTEAFF
TGTGCCAGCTCACCATCAGGGGACACTGAAGCTTTCTTT
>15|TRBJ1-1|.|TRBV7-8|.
CASSLSTGLNTEAFF
TGTGCCAGCAGCTTATCGACGGGATTGAACACTGAAGCTTTCTTT
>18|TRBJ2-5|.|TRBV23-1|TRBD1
CASSLVEGTGFRQETQYF
TGCGCCAGCAGTCTCGTAGAGGGGACAGGGTTCCGGCAAGAGACCCAGTACTTC
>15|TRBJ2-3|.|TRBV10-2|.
CASSISTGGTDTQYF
TGCGCCAGCAGTATCTCGACAGGCGGCACAGATACGCAGTATTTT
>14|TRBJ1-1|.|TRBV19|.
CASSSQGRDTEAFF
TGTGCCAGTAGCTCCCAGGGTAGGGACACTGAAGCTTTCTTT
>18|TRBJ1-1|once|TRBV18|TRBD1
CASSPRTPQGAVNTEAFF
TGTGCCAGCTCACCACGCACGCCCCAGGGGGCAGTGAACACTGAAGCTTTCTTT
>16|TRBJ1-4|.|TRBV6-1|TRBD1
CASSEGLTGGIEKLFF
TGTGCCAGCAGTGAGGGCCTAACAGGGGGCATTGAAAAACTGTTTTTT
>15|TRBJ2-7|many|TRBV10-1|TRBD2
CASSESASGVYEQYF
TGCGCCAGCAGTGAGTCGGCTAGCGGAGTCTACGAGCAGTACTTC
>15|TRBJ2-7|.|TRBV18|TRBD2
CASSLGLAGFYEQYF
TGTGCCAGCTCACTCGGACTAGCGGGGTTCTACGAGCAGTACTTC
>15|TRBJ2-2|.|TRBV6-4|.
CASRLDGGNTGELFF
TGTGCCAGCAGGCTGGACGGGGGAAACACCGGGGAGCTGTTTTTT
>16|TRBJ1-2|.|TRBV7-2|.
CASSLLPNRALYGYTF
TGTGCCAGCAGCTTATTACCCAACAGGGCGCTTTATGGCTACACCTTC
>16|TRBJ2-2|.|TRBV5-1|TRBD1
CASSWTGTANTGELFF
TGCGCCAGCAGCTGGACCGGGACAGCGAACACCGGGGAGCTGTTTTTT
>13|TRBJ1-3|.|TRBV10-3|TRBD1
CAISDGQGHTIYF
TGTGCCATCAGTGATGGACAGGGTCACACCATATATTTT
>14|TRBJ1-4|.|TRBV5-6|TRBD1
CASSLGQGGEKLFF
TGTGCCAGCAGCTTAGGACAGGGCGGTGAAAAACTGTTTTTT
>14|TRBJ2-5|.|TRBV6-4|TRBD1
CASSKQGAAETQYF
TGTGCCAGCAGCAAACAGGGGGCGGCAGAGACCCAGTACTTC
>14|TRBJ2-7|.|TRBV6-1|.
CASSDTAGTYEQYF
TGTGCCAGCAGTGATACAGCCGGGACCTACGAGCAGTACTTC
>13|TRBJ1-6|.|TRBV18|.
CASSPEDSTPLHF
TGTGCCAGCTCACCGGAGGACTCAACACCCCTCCACTTT
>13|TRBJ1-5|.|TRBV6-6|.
CASRQGSNQPQHF
TGTGCCAGCAGACAGGGTAGCAATCAGCCCCAGCATTTT
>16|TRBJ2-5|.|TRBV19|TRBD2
CASSTQLAGGRETQYF
TGTGCCAGTAGTACACAACTAGCGGGGGGGCGGGAGACCCAGTACTTC
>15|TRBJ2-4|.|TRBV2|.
CALGSLPLSKNIQYF
TGTGCCTTGGGCAGCCTGCCTCTGTCCAAAAACATTCAGTACTTC